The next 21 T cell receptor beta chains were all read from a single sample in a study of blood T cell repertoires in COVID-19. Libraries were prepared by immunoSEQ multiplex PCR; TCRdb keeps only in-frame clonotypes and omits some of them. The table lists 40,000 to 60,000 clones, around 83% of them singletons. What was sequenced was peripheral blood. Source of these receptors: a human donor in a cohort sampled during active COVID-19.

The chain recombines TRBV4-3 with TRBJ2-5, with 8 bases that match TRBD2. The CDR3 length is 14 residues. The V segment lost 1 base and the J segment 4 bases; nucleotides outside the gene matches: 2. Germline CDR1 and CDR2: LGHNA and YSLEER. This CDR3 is CASSQGLAGETQYF. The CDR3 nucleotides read TGCGCCAGCAGCCAAGGGCTAGCGGGAGAGACCCAGTACTTC.

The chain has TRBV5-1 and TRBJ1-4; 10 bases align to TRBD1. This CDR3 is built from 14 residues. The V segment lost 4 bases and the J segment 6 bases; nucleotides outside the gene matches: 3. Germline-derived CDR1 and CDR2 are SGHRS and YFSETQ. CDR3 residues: CASSPGTGDEKLFF. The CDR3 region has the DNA TGCGCCAGCAGCCCAGGGACAGGGGATGAAAAACTGTTTTTT.

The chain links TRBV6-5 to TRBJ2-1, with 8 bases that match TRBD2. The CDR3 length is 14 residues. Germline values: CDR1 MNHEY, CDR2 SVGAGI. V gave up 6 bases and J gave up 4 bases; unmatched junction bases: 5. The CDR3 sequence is CASRGTRGYNEQFF. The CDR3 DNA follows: TGTGCCAGCAGGGGGACTAGGGGTTACAATGAGCAGTTCTTC.

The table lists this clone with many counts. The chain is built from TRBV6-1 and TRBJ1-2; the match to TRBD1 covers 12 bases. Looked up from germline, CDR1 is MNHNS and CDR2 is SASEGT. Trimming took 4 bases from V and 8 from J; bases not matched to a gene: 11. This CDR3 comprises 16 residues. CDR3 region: CASSVLQGQGAPGYTF. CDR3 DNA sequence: TGTGCCAGCAGTGTCCTACAGGGACAGGGGGCGCCAGGCTACACCTTC.

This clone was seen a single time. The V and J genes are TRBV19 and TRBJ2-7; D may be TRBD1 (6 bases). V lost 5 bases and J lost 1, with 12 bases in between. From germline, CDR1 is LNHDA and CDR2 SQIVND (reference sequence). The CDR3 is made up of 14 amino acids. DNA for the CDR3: TGTGCCAGTAGTCCATCGACAGGATCCTACGAGCAGTACTTC. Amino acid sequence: CASSPSTGSYEQYF.

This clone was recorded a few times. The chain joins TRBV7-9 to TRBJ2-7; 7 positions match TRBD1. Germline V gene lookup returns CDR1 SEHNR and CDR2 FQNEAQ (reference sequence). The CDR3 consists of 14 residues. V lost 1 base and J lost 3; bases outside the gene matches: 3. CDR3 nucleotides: TGTGCCAGCAGCTTAGTGGGACAGAGCTACGAGCAGTACTTC. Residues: CASSLVGQSYEQYF. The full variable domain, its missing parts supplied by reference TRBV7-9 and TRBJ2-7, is DTGVSQNPRHKITKRGQNVTFRCDPISEHNRLYWYRQTLGQGPEFLTYFQNEAQLEKSRLLSDRFSAERPKGSFSTLEIQRTEQGDSAMYLCASSLVGQSYEQYFGPGTRLTVT.

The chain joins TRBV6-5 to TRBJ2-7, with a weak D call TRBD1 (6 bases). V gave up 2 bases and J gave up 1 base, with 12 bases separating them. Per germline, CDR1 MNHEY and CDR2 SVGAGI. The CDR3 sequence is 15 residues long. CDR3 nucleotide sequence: TGTGCCAGCAGTTACCAACAGGGTGGGTCCTACGAGCAGTACTTC. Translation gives CASSYQQGGSYEQYF.

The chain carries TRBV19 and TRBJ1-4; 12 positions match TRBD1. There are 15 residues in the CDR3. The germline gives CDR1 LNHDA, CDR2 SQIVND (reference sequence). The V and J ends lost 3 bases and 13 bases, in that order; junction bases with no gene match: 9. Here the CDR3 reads CASSMGQGAPWALFF. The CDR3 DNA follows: TGTGCCAGTAGTATGGGACAGGGGGCTCCTTGGGCACTGTTTTTT. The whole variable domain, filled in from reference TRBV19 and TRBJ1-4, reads DGGITQSPKYLFRKEGQNVTLSCEQNLNHDAMYWYRQDPGQGLRLIYYSQIVNDFQKGDIAEGYSVSREKKESFPLTVTSAQKNPTAFYLCASSMGQGAPWALFFGSGTQLSVL.

The CDR3 reads CASSTQTAASSGNTIYF. The CDR3 DNA reads TGTGCCAGCAGCACCCAGACCGCGGCGAGCTCTGGAAACACCATATATTTT. The V gene is TRBV9, the J gene TRBJ1-3; D is unresolved. CDR1 and CDR2 (germline): SGDLS, YYNGEE. This CDR3 has 17 amino acids. With 4 bases removed from V and 0 bases from J, the gap between germline ends came to 17 bases.

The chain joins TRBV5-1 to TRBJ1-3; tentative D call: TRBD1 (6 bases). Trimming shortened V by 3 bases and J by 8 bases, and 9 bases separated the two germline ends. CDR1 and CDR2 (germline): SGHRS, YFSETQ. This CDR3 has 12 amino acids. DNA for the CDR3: TGCGCCAGCAGCTCACAGGGAGACACCATATATTTT. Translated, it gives CASSSQGDTIYF.

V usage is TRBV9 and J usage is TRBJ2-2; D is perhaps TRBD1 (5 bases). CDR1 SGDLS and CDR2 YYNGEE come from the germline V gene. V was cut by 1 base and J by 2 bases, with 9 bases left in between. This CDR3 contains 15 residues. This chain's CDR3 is CASSVSTANTGELFF. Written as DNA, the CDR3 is TGTGCCAGCAGCGTATCGACAGCCAACACCGGGGAGCTGTTTTTT.

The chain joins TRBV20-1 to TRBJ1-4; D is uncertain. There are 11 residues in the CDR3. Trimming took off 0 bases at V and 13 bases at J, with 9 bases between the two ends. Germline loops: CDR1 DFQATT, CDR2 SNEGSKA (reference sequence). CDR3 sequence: CSAREEGGLFF. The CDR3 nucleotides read TGCAGTGCTAGAGAGGAAGGAGGACTGTTTTTT.

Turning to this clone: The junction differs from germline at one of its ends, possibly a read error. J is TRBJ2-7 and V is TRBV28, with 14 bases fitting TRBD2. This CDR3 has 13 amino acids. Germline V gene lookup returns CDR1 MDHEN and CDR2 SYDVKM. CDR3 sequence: CASSSGLAGGFPF. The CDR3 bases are TGTGCCAGCAGCTCAGGACTAGCGGGAGGCTTCCCTTTC.

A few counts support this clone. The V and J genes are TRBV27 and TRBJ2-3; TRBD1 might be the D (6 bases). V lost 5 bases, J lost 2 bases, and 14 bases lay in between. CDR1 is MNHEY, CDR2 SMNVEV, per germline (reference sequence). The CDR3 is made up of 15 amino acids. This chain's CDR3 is CASSHTGQDTDTQYF. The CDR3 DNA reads TGTGCCAGCAGTCATACGGGACAAGACACAGATACGCAGTATTTT.

The CDR3 DNA reads TGTGCCAGCTCACCACCGGGAGGGTCCATGAACACTGAAGCTTTCTTT. This encodes CASSPPGGSMNTEAFF. V is TRBV18 and J is TRBJ1-1; D is undetermined. The CDR3 contains 16 residues. Per the germline V gene, CDR1 is KGHSH and CDR2 is LQKENI. V shed 0 bases and J shed 0 bases, with 11 bases lying between them. Variable domain in full (rest from reference TRBV18 and TRBJ1-1): NAGVMQNPRHLVRRRGQEARLRCSPMKGHSHVYWYRQLPEEGLKFMVYLQKENIIDESGMPKERFSAEFPKEGPSILRIQQVVRGDSAAYFCASSPPGGSMNTEAFFGQGTRLTVV.

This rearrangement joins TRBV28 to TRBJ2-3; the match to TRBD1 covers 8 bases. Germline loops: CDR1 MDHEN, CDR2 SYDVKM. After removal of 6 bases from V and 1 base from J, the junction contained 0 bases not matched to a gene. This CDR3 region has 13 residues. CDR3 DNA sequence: TGTGCCAGCAGGACAGGGGGCACAGATACGCAGTATTTT. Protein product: CASRTGGTDTQYF.

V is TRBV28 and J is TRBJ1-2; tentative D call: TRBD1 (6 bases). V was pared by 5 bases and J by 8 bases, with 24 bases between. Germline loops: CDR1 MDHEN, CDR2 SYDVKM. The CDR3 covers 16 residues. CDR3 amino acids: CASSLTGGRGGEGYTF. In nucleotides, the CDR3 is TGTGCCAGCAGTCTGACGGGGGGCAGGGGAGGAGAAGGCTACACCTTC.

For the CDR3, the DNA is TGTGCCTGGAGTGTAGGCAGGGGTACTGAAGCTTTCTTT. Translation gives CAWSVGRGTEAFF. This sequence joins TRBV30 and TRBJ1-1, with D perhaps matching TRBD1 (6 bases). V lost 0 bases to trimming and J lost 5 bases, with 10 bases between them. Germline V gene sequence: CDR1 GTSNPN, CDR2 SVGIG (reference sequence). The CDR3 consists of 13 residues.

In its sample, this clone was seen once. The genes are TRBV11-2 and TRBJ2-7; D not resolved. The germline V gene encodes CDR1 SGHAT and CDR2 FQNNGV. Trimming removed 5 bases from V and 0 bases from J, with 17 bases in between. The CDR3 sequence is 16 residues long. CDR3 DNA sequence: TGTGCCAGCAGCCTGGGTCTACAGAGCCTCTCCTACGAGCAGTACTTC. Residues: CASSLGLQSLSYEQYF.

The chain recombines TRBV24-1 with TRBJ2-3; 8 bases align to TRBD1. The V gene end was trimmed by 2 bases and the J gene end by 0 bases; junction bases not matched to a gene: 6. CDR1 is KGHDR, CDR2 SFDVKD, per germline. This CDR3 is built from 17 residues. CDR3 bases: TGTGCCACCAGTGATTGGACAGGGTCTGGGAGCACAGATACGCAGTATTTT. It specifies CATSDWTGSGSTDTQYF.

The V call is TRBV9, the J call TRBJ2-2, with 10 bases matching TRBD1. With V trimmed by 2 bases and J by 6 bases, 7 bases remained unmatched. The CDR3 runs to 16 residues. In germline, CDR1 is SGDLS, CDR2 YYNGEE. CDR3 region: CASSVLGQGGSGELFF. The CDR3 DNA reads TGTGCCAGCAGCGTCCTTGGACAGGGGGGTTCCGGGGAGCTGTTTTTT.